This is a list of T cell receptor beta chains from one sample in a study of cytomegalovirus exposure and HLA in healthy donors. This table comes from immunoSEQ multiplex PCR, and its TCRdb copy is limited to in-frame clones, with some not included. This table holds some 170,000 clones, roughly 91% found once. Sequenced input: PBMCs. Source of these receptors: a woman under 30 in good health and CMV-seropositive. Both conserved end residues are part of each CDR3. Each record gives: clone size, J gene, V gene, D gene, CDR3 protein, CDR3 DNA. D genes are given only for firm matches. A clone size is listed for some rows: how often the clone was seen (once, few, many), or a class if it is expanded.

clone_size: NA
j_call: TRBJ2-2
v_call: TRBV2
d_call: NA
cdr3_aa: CASSVRRLNTGELFF
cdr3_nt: TGTGCCAGCAGTGTACGGAGATTGAACACCGGGGAGCTGTTTTTT

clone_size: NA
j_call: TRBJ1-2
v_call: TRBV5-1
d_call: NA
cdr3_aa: CASSWEQGFGYTF
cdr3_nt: TGCGCCAGCAGCTGGGAACAGGGATTTGGCTACACCTTC

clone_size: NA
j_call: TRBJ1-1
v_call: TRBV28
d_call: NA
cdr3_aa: CASSRGGDTEAFF
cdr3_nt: TGTGCCAGCAGTAGGGGGGGGGACACTGAAGCTTTCTTT

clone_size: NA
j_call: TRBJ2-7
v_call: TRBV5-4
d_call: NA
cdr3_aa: CASSAEGRGYEQYF
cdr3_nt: TGTGCCAGCAGCGCGGAAGGCCGCGGCTACGAGCAGTACTTC

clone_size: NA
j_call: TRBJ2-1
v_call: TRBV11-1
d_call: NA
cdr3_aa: CASSFSSYNEQFF
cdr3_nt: TGTGCCAGCAGCTTTAGCTCCTACAATGAGCAGTTCTTC

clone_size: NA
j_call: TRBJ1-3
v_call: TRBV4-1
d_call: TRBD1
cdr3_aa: CASSHQTGSGNTIYF
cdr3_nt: TGCGCCAGCAGCCACCAGACAGGGTCTGGAAACACCATATATTTT

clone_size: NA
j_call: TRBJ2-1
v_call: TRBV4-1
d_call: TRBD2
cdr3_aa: CASSQPTSGSSYNEQFF
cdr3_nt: TGCGCCAGCAGCCAACCGACTAGCGGTAGCTCCTACAATGAGCAGTTCTTC

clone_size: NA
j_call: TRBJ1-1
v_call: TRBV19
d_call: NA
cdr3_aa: CASSSSLNTEAFF
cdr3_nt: TGTGCCAGTAGTTCTAGTTTGAACACTGAAGCTTTCTTT

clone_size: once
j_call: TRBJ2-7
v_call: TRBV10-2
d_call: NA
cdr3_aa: CASSYRAMEQYF
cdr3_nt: TGCGCCAGCAGTTATCGAGCTATGGAGCAGTACTTC

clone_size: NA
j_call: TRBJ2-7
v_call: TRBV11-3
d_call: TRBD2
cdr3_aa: CASSLTSGTYEQYF
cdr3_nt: TGTGCCAGCAGCTTGACTAGCGGAACCTACGAGCAGTACTTC

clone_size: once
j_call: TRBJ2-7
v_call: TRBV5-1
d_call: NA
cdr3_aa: CASSLWQGLGEQYF
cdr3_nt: TGCGCCAGCAGCTTGTGGCAGGGGCTAGGCGAGCAGTACTTC

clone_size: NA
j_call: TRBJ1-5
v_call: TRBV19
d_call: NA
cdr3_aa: CASSIRVSSNQPQHF
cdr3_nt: TGTGCCAGTAGTATCAGGGTCTCGAGCAATCAGCCCCAGCATTTT

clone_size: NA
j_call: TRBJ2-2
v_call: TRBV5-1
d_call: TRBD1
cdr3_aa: CASNPGGPNTGELFF
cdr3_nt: TGCGCCAGCAACCCAGGGGGCCCCAACACCGGGGAGCTGTTTTTT

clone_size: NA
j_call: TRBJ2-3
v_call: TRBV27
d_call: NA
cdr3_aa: CASRRQLLTDTQYF
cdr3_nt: TGTGCCAGCAGAAGACAGCTTCTCACAGATACGCAGTATTTT

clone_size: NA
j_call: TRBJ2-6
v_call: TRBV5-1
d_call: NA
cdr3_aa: CASQGSGANVLTF
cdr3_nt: TGCGCCAGTCAGGGATCTGGGGCCAACGTCCTGACTTTC

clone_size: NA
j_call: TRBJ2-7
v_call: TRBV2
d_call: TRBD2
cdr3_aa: CASLERLAGYYEQYF
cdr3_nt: TGTGCCAGCTTAGAGAGACTAGCGGGGTACTACGAGCAGTACTTC